This T cell receptor (beta chain) was recovered during a study of cytomegalovirus exposure and HLA in healthy donors. Study findings and constraints: In a later analysis, a missense DCLRE1C variant was linked to TCR beta V- and J-gene trimming.

For this clone: Its antigen is not known.

Researchers ran the PCR with 60 Vbeta and 13 Jbeta primers. The repertoire was sequenced with immunoSEQ multiplex PCR; TCRdb's copy has only in-frame clones and lacks some. This sample has 100,000 to 150,000 clones; roughly 80% occur once, and the top ten carry roughly 1.2%. Germline-derived CDR1 and CDR2 are SGHRS and YFSETQ. The CDR3 extends over 16 amino acids. The sample consisted of PBMCs. The chain has TRBV5-1 and TRBJ2-5; 8 nucleotides line up with TRBD2. The DNA end is more similar to TRBJ2-7, so the J call may be wrong. This TCR was recovered from a boy aged 10-17 years in good health and CMV-seronegative. The CDR3 DNA is TGCGCCAGCAGCTTGGCTCTGCGGGAGGACCTCTACGAGCAGTACTTC. Amino acids: CASSLALREDLYEQYF.